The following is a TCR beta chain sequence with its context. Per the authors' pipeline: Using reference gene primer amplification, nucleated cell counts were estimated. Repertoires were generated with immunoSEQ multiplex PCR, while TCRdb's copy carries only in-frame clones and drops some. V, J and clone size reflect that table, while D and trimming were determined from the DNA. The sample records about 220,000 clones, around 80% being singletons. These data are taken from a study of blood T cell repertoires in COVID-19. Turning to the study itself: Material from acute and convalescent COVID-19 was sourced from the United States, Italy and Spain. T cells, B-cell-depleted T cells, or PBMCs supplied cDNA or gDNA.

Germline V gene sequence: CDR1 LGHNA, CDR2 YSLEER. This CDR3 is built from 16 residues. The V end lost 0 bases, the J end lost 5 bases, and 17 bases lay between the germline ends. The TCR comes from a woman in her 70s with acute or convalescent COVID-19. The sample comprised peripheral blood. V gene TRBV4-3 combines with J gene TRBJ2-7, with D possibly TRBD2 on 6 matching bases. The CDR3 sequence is CASSQELYGGWHEQYF. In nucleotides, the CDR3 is TGCGCCAGCAGCCAAGAACTATATGGAGGGTGGCACGAGCAGTACTTC.